The rows below give T cell receptor beta chains drawn from one sample of a study of cytomegalovirus exposure and HLA in healthy donors. Repertoires were generated with immunoSEQ multiplex PCR, while TCRdb's copy carries only in-frame clones and drops some. Among 95,000 to 120,000 clones listed, approximately 80% were seen once. Material: PBMCs. These receptors all stem from a woman aged 30 to 39 in good health and CMV-seropositive. CDR3s include the opening cysteine and the closing phenylalanine or tryptophan.

J gene: .
V gene: TRBV19
CDR3 protein: CASAKGHSSYEQYF

J gene: TRBJ2-7
V gene: TRBV25-1
CDR3 protein: CASSELGTVTYEQYF

J gene: TRBJ2-7
V gene: TRBV28
CDR3 protein: CASSQSLGAGGQGTYEQYF

J gene: TRBJ2-3
V gene: TRBV14
CDR3 protein: CASSQGIRRDTQYF

J gene: TRBJ1-2
V gene: TRBV5-6
CDR3 protein: CASSWTSGEVSYGYTF

J gene: TRBJ2-2
V gene: TRBV7-9
CDR3 protein: CASSLVPGQGSGELFF

J gene: TRBJ1-1
V gene: TRBV11-2
CDR3 protein: CASSLGELSTEAFF

J gene: TRBJ2-1
V gene: TRBV19
CDR3 protein: CASSQLAGGLSEQFF

J gene: TRBJ2-7
V gene: TRBV6-1
CDR3 protein: CASSELAGGKNEQYF

J gene: TRBJ2-1
V gene: TRBV11-2
CDR3 protein: CASSPTSGFPSSYNEQFF

J gene: TRBJ2-1
V gene: TRBV5-1
CDR3 protein: CASSIRDRPDNEQFF

J gene: TRBJ1-3
V gene: TRBV19
CDR3 protein: CASSMFVFSGNTIYF

J gene: TRBJ2-5
V gene: TRBV30
CDR3 protein: CACALAGGEETQYF

J gene: TRBJ1-1
V gene: TRBV5-1
CDR3 protein: CASRQQAFMNTEAFF

J gene: TRBJ2-7
V gene: TRBV15
CDR3 protein: CATSRDHGEVYEQYF

J gene: TRBJ2-7
V gene: TRBV7-2
CDR3 protein: CASSLSRGPYEQYF

J gene: TRBJ2-7
V gene: TRBV18
CDR3 protein: CASSPLRLGEQYF

J gene: TRBJ2-7
V gene: TRBV18
CDR3 protein: CASSPRTGESYEQYF

J gene: TRBJ2-2
V gene: TRBV6-4
CDR3 protein: CASGRKIRQGRNTGELFF

J gene: TRBJ2-5
V gene: TRBV5-4
CDR3 protein: CASSLSSGETQYF

J gene: TRBJ1-5
V gene: TRBV7-9
CDR3 protein: CASSPGTAPNQPQHF

J gene: TRBJ2-1
V gene: TRBV30
CDR3 protein: CAWTQRKTYNEQFF

J gene: TRBJ2-6
V gene: TRBV14
CDR3 protein: CASSQGGRGNSGANVLTF

J gene: TRBJ2-3
V gene: TRBV10-2
CDR3 protein: CASSGIDRVDPSTDTQYF

J gene: TRBJ2-7
V gene: TRBV7-7
CDR3 protein: CASSPGSTYEQYF

J gene: TRBJ2-5
V gene: TRBV18
CDR3 protein: CASSPSPVYQETQYF

J gene: TRBJ2-1
V gene: TRBV29-1
CDR3 protein: CSVVGGGVVDYNEQFF

J gene: TRBJ1-5
V gene: TRBV4-2
CDR3 protein: CASSQASYQPQHF

J gene: TRBJ2-5
V gene: TRBV30
CDR3 protein: CAWTTQVGRAETQYF

J gene: TRBJ2-3
V gene: TRBV19
CDR3 protein: CASSIRGPGTDTQYF

J gene: TRBJ1-6
V gene: TRBV25-1
CDR3 protein: CASDGTGEPLHF

J gene: TRBJ1-2
V gene: TRBV30
CDR3 protein: CAWSTGGKGWGYTF